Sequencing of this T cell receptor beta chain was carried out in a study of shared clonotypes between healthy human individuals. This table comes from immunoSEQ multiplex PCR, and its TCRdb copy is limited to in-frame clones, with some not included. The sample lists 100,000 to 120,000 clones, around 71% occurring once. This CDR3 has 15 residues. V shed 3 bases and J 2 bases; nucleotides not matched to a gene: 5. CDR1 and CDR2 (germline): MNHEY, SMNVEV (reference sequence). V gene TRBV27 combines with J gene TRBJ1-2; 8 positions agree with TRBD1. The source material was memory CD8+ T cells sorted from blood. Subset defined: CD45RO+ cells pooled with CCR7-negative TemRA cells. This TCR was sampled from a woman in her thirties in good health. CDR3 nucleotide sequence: TGTGCCAGCAGTTTCTTAACAGGGGGGAACTATGGCTACACCTTC. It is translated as CASSFLTGGNYGYTF.